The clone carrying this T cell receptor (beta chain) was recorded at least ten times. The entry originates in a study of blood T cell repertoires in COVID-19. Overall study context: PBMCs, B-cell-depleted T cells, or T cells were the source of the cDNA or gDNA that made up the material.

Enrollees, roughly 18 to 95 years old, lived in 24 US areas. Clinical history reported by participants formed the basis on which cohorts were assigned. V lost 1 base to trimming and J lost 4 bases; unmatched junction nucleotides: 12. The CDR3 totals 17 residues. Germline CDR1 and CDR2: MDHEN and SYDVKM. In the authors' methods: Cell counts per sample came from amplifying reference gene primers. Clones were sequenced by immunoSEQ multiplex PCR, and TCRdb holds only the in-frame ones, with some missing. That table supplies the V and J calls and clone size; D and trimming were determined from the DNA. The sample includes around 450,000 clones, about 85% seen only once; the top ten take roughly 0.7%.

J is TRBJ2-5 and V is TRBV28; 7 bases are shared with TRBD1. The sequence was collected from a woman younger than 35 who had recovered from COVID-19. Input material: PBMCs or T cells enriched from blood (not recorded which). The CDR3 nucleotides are TGTGCCAGCAGTTTATTTATTAGGGACAGTTACGCAGAGACCCAGTACTTC. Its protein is CASSLFIRDSYAETQYF.